The entry below describes one T cell receptor beta chain. One Seattle source followed patients from active infection through their disease course. This entry comes from a study of blood T cell repertoires in COVID-19. Overall study context: The United States, Italy and Spain provided the acute and convalescent COVID-19 samples. Sample material is recorded as cDNA or gDNA derived from T cells, B-cell-depleted T cells, or PBMCs.

Under the authors' procedure: For nucleated cells, counts were estimated from reference gene primer amplification. The assay was immunoSEQ multiplex PCR, and TCRdb's table has in-frame clones only and misses some. Clone size and V and J calls were adopted from that table, with D and trimming inferred from the DNA. The table lists 250,000 to 300,000 clones, approximately 86% of them singletons, with approximately 14% in the top ten. The CDR3 extends over 13 amino acids. Trimming took off 6 bases at V and 5 bases at J, with 14 bases between the two ends. Material for sequencing was peripheral blood. The origin of this receptor is a woman in her seventies with COVID-19, enrolled during active disease. The rearrangement links TRBV12-3 or TRBV12-4 to TRBJ2-7, with a tentative D call TRBD2 (5 bases). The CDR3 DNA reads as TGTGCCAGCAGGCCCCGGGAAGGAGACGAGCAGTACTTC. Translated: CASRPREGDEQYF.